The 3 T cell receptor beta chains in this list originate from one sample, sequenced in a study of T cell responses to AZD1222 COVID-19 vaccine. Using immunoSEQ multiplex PCR, the repertoire was profiled, and TCRdb retains in-frame clones only, with some absent. This table has 100,000 or so clones, approximately 90% appearing once. Here the sequenced sample was peripheral blood, taken on day 0 of AZD1222 vaccination. The receptors were sampled from an adult in good health.

This chain joins TRBV29-1 and TRBJ1-1; possibly TRBD1 for D (5 bases). This CDR3 region has 12 residues. Germline V CDR1 and CDR2: SQVTM, ANQGSEA. V lost 3 bases and J lost 3, with 8 bases in between. Here the CDR3 DNA reads TGCAGCGTTGATCAGGGCTACACTGAAGCTTTCTTT. Protein: CSVDQGYTEAFF.

V gene TRBV29-1 combines with J gene TRBJ2-1; D is possibly TRBD1 (6 bases). CDR1 SQVTM and CDR2 ANQGSEA come from the germline V gene. This CDR3 is 11 amino acids long. V was shortened by 4 bases and J by 9 bases, with 10 bases between the two germline ends. CDR3 sequence reads: CSVVTGVEQFF. The DNA for the CDR3 is TGCAGCGTTGTGACAGGCGTTGAGCAGTTCTTC.

The chain joins TRBV7-2 to TRBJ2-7; TRBD1 aligns across 7 bases. This CDR3 is built from 14 residues. CDR1 and CDR2 (germline): SGHTA, FQGNSA. V lost 4 bases, J lost 0 bases, and 3 bases stayed unmatched. DNA of the CDR3: TGTGCCAGCAGCTCACAGGGGAGCTCCTACGAGCAGTACTTC. Translating gives CASSSQGSSYEQYF.